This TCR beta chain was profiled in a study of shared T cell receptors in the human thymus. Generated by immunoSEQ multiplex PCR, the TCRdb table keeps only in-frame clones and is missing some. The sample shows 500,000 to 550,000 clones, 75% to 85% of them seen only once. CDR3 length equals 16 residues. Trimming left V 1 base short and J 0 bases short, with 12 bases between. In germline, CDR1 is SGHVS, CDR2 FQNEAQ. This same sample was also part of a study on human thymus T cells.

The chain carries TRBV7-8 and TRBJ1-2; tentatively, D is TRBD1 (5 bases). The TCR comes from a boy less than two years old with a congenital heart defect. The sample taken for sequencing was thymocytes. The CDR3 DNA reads TGTGCCAGCAGCTTAGGGGGCAGACCTGCTAACTATGGCTACACCTTC. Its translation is CASSLGGRPANYGYTF.